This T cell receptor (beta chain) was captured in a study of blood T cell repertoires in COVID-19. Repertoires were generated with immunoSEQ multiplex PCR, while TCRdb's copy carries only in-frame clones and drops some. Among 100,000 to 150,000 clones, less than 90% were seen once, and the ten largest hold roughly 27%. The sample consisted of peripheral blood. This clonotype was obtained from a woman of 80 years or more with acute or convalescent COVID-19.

CDR3 sequence reads: CASSPQPRAENTEAFF. In nucleotides, the CDR3 is TGTGCCAGCAGCCCACAGCCGAGAGCCGAGAACACTGAAGCTTTCTTT. V and J are TRBV9 and TRBJ1-1; D gene ambiguous. With 4 bases removed from V and 1 base from J, the gap between germline ends came to 17 bases. Looked up from germline, CDR1 is SGDLS and CDR2 is YYNGEE. The CDR3 is 16 residues long. Looking up the rest from reference TRBV9 and TRBJ1-1 gives the full variable domain: DSGVTQTPKHLITATGQRVTLRCSPRSGDLSVYWYQQSLDQGLQFLIQYYNGEERAKGNILERFSAQQFPDLHSELNLSSLELGDSALYFCASSPQPRAENTEAFFGQGTRLTVV.